This T cell receptor (beta chain) was recovered during a study of CD8+ T cells in alopecia areata. In the study overall: Tofacitinib therapy lasting 6 to 18 months was followed by 6 months off drug.

Germline-derived CDR1 and CDR2 are MGHDK and SYGVNS. With 0 bases clipped from V and 6 bases from J, the junction kept 13 bases outside the gene matches. The CDR3 extends over 17 amino acids. Alopecia areata patients provided lesional scalp punch biopsies and peripheral blood, both collected for the study. The authors extracted RNA and reverse transcribed it into cDNA as the sequencing template. Libraries were prepared by immunoSEQ multiplex PCR; TCRdb keeps only in-frame clonotypes and omits some of them. The sample includes fewer than 250,000 clones, around three fifths seen only once; the top ten take just over 0.45%.

The material sequenced was CD4+ T cells sorted from blood, taken at week 0. The receptor comes from a human donor with alopecia areata. J is TRBJ1-2 and V is TRBV25-1; 7 bases fit TRBD1. The CDR3 DNA is TGTGCCAGCAGTGAATACCCGCAGGGGGTCAAAATCGATGGCTACACCTTC. Protein sequence: CASSEYPQGVKIDGYTF.